This T cell receptor beta chain is from a study of T cells in Graves' hyperthyroidism and ophthalmopathy. Notes on the study in general: Progression to ophthalmopathy was predicted a median of about six months early.

Patients having uncontrolled infection, another autoimmune disease, pregnancy or lactation were not included. The CDR3 length is 17 residues. Trimming took 0 bases from V and 3 from J; bases not matched to a gene: 6. Germline CDR1 and CDR2: SEHNR and FQNEAQ (reference sequence). TCR beta CDR3 regions were amplified from RNA. HTBI primers were employed in a first-round RT-PCR of the TCR CDR3. TCRdb fed the multiplex PCR reads into MiXCR, producing one record per CDR3 protein. Of about 380,000 distinct CDR3 sequences listed, around 14% are singletons. This clonotype was counted at least ten times. The antigen remains unidentified.

The V gene is TRBV7-9, the J gene TRBJ2-3; 10 nucleotides agree with TRBD2. The TCR originated in a woman aged 55-70 years with Graves' hyperthyroidism. What was sequenced was blood. The CDR3 nucleotides are TGTGCCAGCAGCTTAGCTCTAGCGGGAGTAGCTACAGATACGCAGTATTTT. This encodes CASSLALAGVATDTQYF. Variable domain in full (rest from reference TRBV7-9 and TRBJ2-3): DTGVSQNPRHKITKRGQNVTFRCDPISEHNRLYWYRQTLGQGPEFLTYFQNEAQLEKSRLLSDRFSAERPKGSFSTLEIQRTEQGDSAMYLCASSLALAGVATDTQYFGPGTRLTVL.